The next 21 T cell receptor beta chains were all read from a single sample in a study of T-cell reconstitution after alpha-beta-depleted transplantation in children. Unique molecular identifiers were built into the TCRbeta library. TCRdb fed the PCR reads into MiXCR, producing one record per CDR3 protein. Of about 830,000 distinct CDR3 sequences listed, roughly 15% are singletons. The sample was PBMCs, mostly from graft donor cells, taken 360 days after TCRalphabeta/CD19-depleted stem cell transplant. Every receptor here comes from a male patient younger than 18 who had a stem cell transplant for acute lymphoblastic leukemia, so the T cells may come from the graft donor.

This clonotype occurred many times. J is TRBJ2-3 and V is TRBV5-1; D is undetermined. This CDR3 contains 14 residues. Germline V gives CDR1 SGHRS, CDR2 YFSETQ. Trimming took off 5 bases at V and 4 bases at J, with 14 bases between the two ends. CDR3 bases: TGCGCCAGCAGACCAAGACATTTCCCAGATACGCAGTATTTT. It is translated as CASRPRHFPDTQYF.

The chain is built from TRBV24-1 and TRBJ2-1; tentative D call: TRBD1 (6 bases). Germline CDR1 reads KGHDR; CDR2 reads SFDVKD. This CDR3 comprises 16 residues. V lost 3 bases to trimming and J lost 7 bases, with 18 bases between them. The CDR3: CATSDPGQHTTNEQFF. The CDR3 nucleotides read TGTGCCACCAGTGATCCCGGACAGCATACTACGAATGAGCAGTTCTTC.

This clonotype came up a few times. This rearrangement joins TRBV7-9 to TRBJ2-7; D is undetermined. The CDR3 spans 12 residues. Germline V gene sequence: CDR1 SEHNR, CDR2 FQNEAQ (reference sequence). Trimming took off 3 bases at V and 6 bases at J, with 9 bases between the two ends. In nucleotides, the CDR3 is TGTGCCAGCAGCTTGGCTAGTCGCGAGCAGTACTTC. Amino acid sequence: CASSLASREQYF.

The J gene is TRBJ2-7, the V gene TRBV5-1; D is unresolved. This CDR3 is built from 16 residues. Trimming cost V 6 bases and J 1 base, with 20 bases left between them. Germline V gene lookup returns CDR1 SGHRS and CDR2 YFSETQ. CDR3 coding DNA: TGCGCCAGCAACCTCGCCCCCGCCCGTTTTTCCTACGAGCAGTACTTC. It encodes CASNLAPARFSYEQYF.

The chain has TRBV20-1 and TRBJ2-5; D may be TRBD1 (6 bases). V lost 6 bases, J lost 1 base, and 12 bases lay in between. Looked up from germline, CDR1 is DFQATT and CDR2 is SNEGSKA (reference sequence). The CDR3 totals 13 residues. The CDR3 loop is CSARDMSQETQYF. In DNA form, the CDR3 reads TGCAGTGCAAGGGACATGAGCCAAGAGACCCAGTACTTC.

The chain joins TRBV10-1 to TRBJ2-7; TRBD2 agrees at 8 bases. Trimming at V came to 3 bases and at J to 2 bases, leaving 6 bases not matched to a gene. Germline CDR1 is WNHNN and CDR2 is SYGVQD (reference sequence). The CDR3 length is 15 residues. CDR3 in amino acids: CASSDPASGPYEQYF. In nucleotides, the CDR3 is TGCGCCAGCAGTGATCCGGCTAGCGGGCCCTACGAGCAGTACTTC.

CDR3: CASRDRGRRTEAFF. The CDR3 DNA reads TGTGCCAGCAGGGACCGGGGGCGTCGCACTGAAGCTTTCTTT. The chain carries TRBV7-8 and TRBJ1-1; perhaps TRBD1 as D (6 bases). Germline CDR1 reads SGHVS; CDR2 reads FQNEAQ. This CDR3 contains 14 residues. Trimming took 6 bases from V and 4 from J, leaving 15 bases between them.

This clonotype was counted many times. The CDR3 bases are TGCGCCAGCAGCGCGGACGGTAGGCCTTACGAGCAGTACTTC. Residues: CASSADGRPYEQYF. V usage is TRBV5-1 and J usage is TRBJ2-7; no clear D gene. Per the germline V gene, CDR1 is SGHRS and CDR2 is YFSETQ. The CDR3 is 14 residues long. The V gene lost 4 bases and the J gene lost 4 bases, with 15 bases spanning the gap.

The gene calls are TRBV7-2 and TRBJ2-7; D perhaps matches TRBD2 (5 bases). This CDR3 spans 15 amino acids. V lost 5 bases, J lost 2 bases, and 16 bases lay in between. The germline gives CDR1 SGHTA, CDR2 FQGNSA. CDR3 region: CASSPRSGGPYEQYF. The CDR3 DNA reads TGTGCCAGCAGCCCCCGCAGCGGTGGGCCCTACGAGCAGTACTTC. The full variable domain, in which reference TRBV7-2 and TRBJ2-7 provide the parts outside the CDR3, is GAGVSQSPSNKVTEKGKDVELRCDPISGHTALYWYRQSLGQGLEFLIYFQGNSAPDKSGLPSDRFSAERTGGSVSTLTIQRTQQEDSAVYLCASSPRSGGPYEQYFGPGTRLTVT.

The CDR3: CASVLKQWNTEAFF. The CDR3 bases are TGTGCCAGCGTCTTAAAACAGTGGAACACTGAAGCTTTCTTT. This chain uses TRBV7-3 with TRBJ1-1; D gene uncertain. V was cut by 8 bases and J by 1 base, with 14 bases left in between. This CDR3 has 14 amino acids. The V gene's germline CDR1 is SGHTA and CDR2 FQGTGA.

This clonotype appeared many times. The genes are TRBV29-1 and TRBJ2-7, with D uncertain. The germline gives CDR1 SQVTM, CDR2 ANQGSEA. The CDR3 loop spans 15 amino acids. The ends were cut back, 0 bases at V and 0 bases at J, with 12 bases in the middle. CDR3 DNA: TGCAGCGTTGAAGATGAGGATCCGAGCTCCTACGAGCAGTACTTC. It specifies CSVEDEDPSSYEQYF.

The rearrangement uses TRBV4-1 and TRBJ2-5; TRBD1 aligns across 9 bases. The CDR3 extends over 14 amino acids. J gave up 5 bases and V 4 bases, and 5 bases lay outside the gene matches. Germline assignment: CDR1 MGHRA and CDR2 YSYEKL. The CDR3 DNA reads as TGCGCCAGCAGCCCTCGGGACAGGGATGAGACCCAGTACTTC. It is translated as CASSPRDRDETQYF.

There are a few counts of this clonotype. The gene calls are TRBV12-5 and TRBJ1-2; the D gene is possibly TRBD1 (6 bases). Trimming shortened V by 0 bases and J by 4 bases, and 15 bases separated the two germline ends. The CDR3 is made up of 16 amino acids. Germline V gene lookup returns CDR1 LGHNT and CDR2 FRNRAP. The CDR3 sequence: CASGLVGGHSLYGYTF. CDR3 bases: TGTGCTAGTGGTTTGGTGGGGGGACATTCACTCTATGGCTACACCTTC.

This clonotype has just a few counts. This chain links TRBV14 with TRBJ2-1, with 14 bases lining up with TRBD2. Germline CDR1 reads SGHDN; CDR2 reads FVKESK. There are 17 residues in the CDR3. Trimming took 4 bases from V and 8 from J; bases not matched to a gene: 10. The CDR3 loop reads CASSPGLAGARGDEQFF. DNA of the CDR3: TGTGCCAGCAGCCCGGGACTAGCGGGAGCAAGGGGCGATGAGCAGTTCTTC.

This clonotype was recorded at least ten times. This chain links TRBV27 with TRBJ1-2; D ambiguous. Trimming pared 1 base from V and 2 bases from J, leaving 11 bases between. Germline V lookup: CDR1 MNHEY, CDR2 SMNVEV (reference sequence). The CDR3 is 15 residues long. DNA for the CDR3: TGTGCCAGCAGTTTATATCCGGGGAGCAACTATGGCTACACCTTC. It translates to CASSLYPGSNYGYTF.

The table lists this clonotype with a few counts. The chain recombines TRBV4-1 with TRBJ1-2; tentatively, D is TRBD1 (5 bases). V lost 2 bases and J lost 4, with 20 bases in between. The germline V gene encodes CDR1 MGHRA and CDR2 YSYEKL. The CDR3 consists of 17 residues. The CDR3 region is CASSQTTVAGISYGYTF. In nucleotides, the CDR3 is TGCGCCAGCAGCCAAACGACGGTAGCAGGGATTTCCTATGGCTACACCTTC.

This clonotype appeared a few times. The chain employs TRBV4-1 and TRBJ1-5; unclear D gene. The CDR3 contains 17 residues. V lost 5 bases to trimming and J lost 0 bases, with 17 bases between them. CDR1 and CDR2 from the germline V gene are MGHRA and YSYEKL. The CDR3 bases are TGCGCCAGCAGCTCTAGGGCAGGAGATTATAGCAATCAGCCCCAGCATTTT. As protein: CASSSRAGDYSNQPQHF.

The chain links TRBV5-1 to TRBJ2-3, with 7 bases aligning to TRBD1. The CDR3 totals 16 residues. CDR1 and CDR2 (germline): SGHRS, YFSETQ. Germline trimming cut 4 bases from V and 4 bases from J; bases unmatched to any gene: 12. CDR3 protein: CASSVPTGYGADTQYF. The CDR3 DNA follows: TGCGCCAGCAGCGTACCGACAGGGTACGGGGCAGATACGCAGTATTTT.

This clonotype was detected only a few times. The chain has TRBV5-1 and TRBJ2-7; the D gene is possibly TRBD1 (5 bases). The CDR3 spans 12 residues. Germline CDR1 SGHRS, CDR2 YFSETQ. V was clipped by 8 bases and J by 6 bases, with 15 bases between them. The CDR3 spells CASFQGLGEQYF. Here the CDR3 DNA reads TGCGCCAGTTTTCAGGGATTGGGCGAGCAGTACTTC.

This clonotype was seen ten or more times. The genes are TRBV7-9 and TRBJ1-1; D unresolved. CDR1 is SEHNR and CDR2 is FQNEAQ in the germline V gene (reference sequence). Trimming removed 1 base at V and 6 bases at J, with 3 bases between. CDR3 length: 11 residues. CDR3 sequence: CASSLDSEAFF. CDR3 coding DNA: TGTGCCAGCAGCTTAGATTCTGAAGCTTTCTTT.

Only a few counts were recorded for this clonotype. The chain carries TRBV11-3 and TRBJ1-1; D may be TRBD1 (6 bases). V was clipped by 0 bases and J by 1 base, with 15 bases between them. This CDR3 is built from 17 residues. CDR1 SGHNT and CDR2 YENEEA come from the germline V gene. The CDR3 sequence: CASSLDHPGEKNTEAFF. In DNA, the CDR3 is TGTGCCAGCAGCTTAGATCACCCAGGGGAGAAGAACACTGAAGCTTTCTTT.